The present T cell receptor beta chain was sequenced within a study of cytomegalovirus exposure and HLA in healthy donors. Study conclusions and caveats: As a later analysis showed, a missense DCLRE1C variant was linked to trimming of TCR beta V- and J-genes.

Turning to this clone: Antigen: not known.

This CDR3 is built from 13 residues. Germline assignment: CDR1 MNHEY and CDR2 SMNVEV (reference sequence). V shed 6 bases, J shed 3 bases, and the junction held 0 bases outside the gene matches. The study ran its PCR with 60 Vbeta and 13 Jbeta primers. TCRdb's table, derived via immunoSEQ multiplex PCR, lists solely in-frame clones and lacks some. Of about 120,000 clones in the sample, 65% to 80% were seen once. This TCR was recovered from a man aged 40-49 years in good health and CMV-seropositive. The V gene is TRBV27, the J gene TRBJ1-4; 8 nucleotides align to TRBD1. Sequenced material: PBMCs. DNA for the CDR3: TGTGCCAGCAGACAGGGGGCTAATGAAAAACTGTTTTTT. Translating it yields CASRQGANEKLFF.